This entry is about one TCR beta chain. This entry comes from a study of blood T cell repertoires in COVID-19. The overall study: The United States, Italy and Spain provided the acute and convalescent COVID-19 samples. Sources were T cells, B-cell-depleted T cells, or PBMCs; the material itself was cDNA or gDNA.

Authors' processing steps: From reference gene primer amplification, estimates of nucleated cell counts were derived. Repertoires were generated with immunoSEQ multiplex PCR, while TCRdb's copy carries only in-frame clones and drops some. V, J and clone size reflect that table, while D and trimming were determined from the DNA. The sample lists around 270,000 clones, around four fifths occurring once. The CDR3 runs 12 residues. In germline, CDR1 is MDHEN, CDR2 SYDVKM. V was trimmed by 4 bases and J by 5 bases, leaving 6 bases between them. The rearrangement joins TRBV28 to TRBJ2-1; a possible D gene is TRBD1 (5 bases). The sample was peripheral blood. This receptor was obtained from a man aged 60 to 69 with acute or convalescent COVID-19. The CDR3 DNA follows: TGTGCCAGCAGTTGGGGCCACAATGAGCAGTTCTTC. Translated: CASSWGHNEQFF.